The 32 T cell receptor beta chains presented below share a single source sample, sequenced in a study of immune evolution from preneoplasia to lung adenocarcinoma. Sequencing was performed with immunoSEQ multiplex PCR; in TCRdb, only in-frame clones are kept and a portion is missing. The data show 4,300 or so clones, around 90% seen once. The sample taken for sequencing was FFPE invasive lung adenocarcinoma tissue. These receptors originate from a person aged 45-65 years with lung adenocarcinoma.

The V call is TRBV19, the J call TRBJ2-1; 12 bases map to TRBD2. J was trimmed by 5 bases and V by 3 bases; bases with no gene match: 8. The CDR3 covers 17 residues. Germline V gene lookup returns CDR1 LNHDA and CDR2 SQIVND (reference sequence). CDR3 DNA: TGTGCCAGTAGTATTCGAGGGACTAGCGGGTGGAACAATGAGCAGTTCTTC. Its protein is CASSIRGTSGWNNEQFF.

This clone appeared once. The CDR3 DNA reads as TGTGCCTGGGGGACGGGACAGGGGTACACTGAAGCTTTCTTT. Translating it yields CAWGTGQGYTEAFF. This chain joins TRBV30 and TRBJ1-1; 10 bases are a match to TRBD1. The CDR3 covers 14 residues. Germline CDR1 GTSNPN, CDR2 SVGIG (reference sequence). With V trimmed by 5 bases and J by 3 bases, 6 bases remained unmatched.

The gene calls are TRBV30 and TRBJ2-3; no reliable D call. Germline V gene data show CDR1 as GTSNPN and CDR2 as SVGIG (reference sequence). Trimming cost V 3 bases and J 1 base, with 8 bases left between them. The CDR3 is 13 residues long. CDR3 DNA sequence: TGTGCCTGGAGAAACCAGGGCACAGATACGCAGTATTTT. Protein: CAWRNQGTDTQYF.

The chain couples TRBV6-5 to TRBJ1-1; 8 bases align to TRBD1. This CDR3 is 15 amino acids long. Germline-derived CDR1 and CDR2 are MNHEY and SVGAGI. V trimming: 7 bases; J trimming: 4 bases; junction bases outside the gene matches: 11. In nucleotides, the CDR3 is TGTGCCAGCACCCCGGAATACAGGGGGGCCACTGAAGCTTTCTTT. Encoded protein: CASTPEYRGATEAFF.

The CDR3 reads CASSQEGRLAGGTDTQYF. Here the CDR3 DNA reads TGCGCCAGCAGCCAAGAGGGCAGACTAGCGGGAGGCACAGATACGCAGTATTTT. V usage is TRBV4-3 and J usage is TRBJ2-3; 12 nucleotides align to TRBD2. The CDR3 totals 18 residues. Germline assignment: CDR1 LGHNA and CDR2 YSLEER. Unmatched junction bases numbered 5, after V lost 0 bases and J lost 1 base.

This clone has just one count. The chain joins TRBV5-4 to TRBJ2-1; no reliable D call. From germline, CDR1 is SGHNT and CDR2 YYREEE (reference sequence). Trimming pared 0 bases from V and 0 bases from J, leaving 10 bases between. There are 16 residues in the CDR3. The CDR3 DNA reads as TGTGCCAGCAGCTTGGTTCTTCTGAGCTCCTACAATGAGCAGTTCTTC. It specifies CASSLVLLSSYNEQFF.

CDR3: CASRGGVGEQYF. CDR3 bases: TGTGCCTCCAGGGGGGGAGTCGGCGAGCAGTACTTC. This chain links TRBV30 with TRBJ2-7; tentatively, D is TRBD1 or TRBD2 (7 bases each). Deletions cut 7 bases from V and 6 bases from J, with 16 bases between. This CDR3 has 12 amino acids. Germline V CDR1 and CDR2: GTSNPN, SVGIG (reference sequence).

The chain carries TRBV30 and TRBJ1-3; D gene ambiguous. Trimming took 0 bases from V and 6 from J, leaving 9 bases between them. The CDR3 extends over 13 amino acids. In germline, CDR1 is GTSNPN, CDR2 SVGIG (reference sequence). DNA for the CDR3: TGTGCCTGGAGTGTGATCCGGGAAAACACCATATATTTT. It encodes CAWSVIRENTIYF.

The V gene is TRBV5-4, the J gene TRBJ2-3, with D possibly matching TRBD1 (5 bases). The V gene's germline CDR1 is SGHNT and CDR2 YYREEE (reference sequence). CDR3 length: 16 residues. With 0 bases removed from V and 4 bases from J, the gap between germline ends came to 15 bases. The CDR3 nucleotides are TGTGCCAGCAGCTTGGGGGTGCAAGGGGTATCAGATACGCAGTATTTT. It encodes CASSLGVQGVSDTQYF.

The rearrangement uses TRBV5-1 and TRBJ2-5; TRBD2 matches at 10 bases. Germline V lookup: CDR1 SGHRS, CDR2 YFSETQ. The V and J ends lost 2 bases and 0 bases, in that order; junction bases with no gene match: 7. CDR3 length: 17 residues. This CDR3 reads CASSLGLADMYQETQYF. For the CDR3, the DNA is TGCGCCAGCAGCTTAGGACTAGCGGATATGTACCAAGAGACCCAGTACTTC.

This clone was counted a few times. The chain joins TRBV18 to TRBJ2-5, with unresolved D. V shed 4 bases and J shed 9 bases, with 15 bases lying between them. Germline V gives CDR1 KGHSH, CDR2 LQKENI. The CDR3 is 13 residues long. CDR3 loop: CASSLGSISAQYF. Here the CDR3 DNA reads TGTGCCAGCTCACTGGGTTCAATATCGGCCCAGTACTTC.

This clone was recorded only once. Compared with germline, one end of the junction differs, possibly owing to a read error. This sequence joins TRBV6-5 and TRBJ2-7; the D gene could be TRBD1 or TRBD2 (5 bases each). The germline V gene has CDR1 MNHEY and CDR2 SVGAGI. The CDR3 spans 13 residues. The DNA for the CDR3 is TGTACCAGCCGAAGGGGACGGACCTACGAGCAGTACTTC. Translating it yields CTSRRGRTYEQYF.

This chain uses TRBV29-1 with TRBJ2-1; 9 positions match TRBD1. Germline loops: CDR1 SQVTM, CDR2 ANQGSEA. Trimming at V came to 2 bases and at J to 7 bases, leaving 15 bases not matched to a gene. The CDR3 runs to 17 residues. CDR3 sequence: CSVETGQGRLGYNEQFF. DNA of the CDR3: TGCAGCGTTGAAACAGGACAGGGGCGCCTCGGGTATAATGAGCAGTTCTTC.

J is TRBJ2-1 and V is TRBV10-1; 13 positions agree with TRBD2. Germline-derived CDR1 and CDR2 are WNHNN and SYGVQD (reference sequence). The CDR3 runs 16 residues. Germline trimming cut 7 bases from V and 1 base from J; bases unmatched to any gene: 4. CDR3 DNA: TGCGCCAGCAAGGAACTAGCGGGAGGGTCCTACAATGAGCAGTTCTTC. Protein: CASKELAGGSYNEQFF.

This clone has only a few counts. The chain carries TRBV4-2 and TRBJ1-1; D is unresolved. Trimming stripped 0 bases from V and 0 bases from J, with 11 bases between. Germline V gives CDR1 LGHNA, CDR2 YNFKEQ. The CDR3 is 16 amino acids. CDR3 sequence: CASSQEFTRMNTEAFF. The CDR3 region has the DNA TGTGCCAGCAGCCAAGAGTTTACAAGAATGAACACTGAAGCTTTCTTT.

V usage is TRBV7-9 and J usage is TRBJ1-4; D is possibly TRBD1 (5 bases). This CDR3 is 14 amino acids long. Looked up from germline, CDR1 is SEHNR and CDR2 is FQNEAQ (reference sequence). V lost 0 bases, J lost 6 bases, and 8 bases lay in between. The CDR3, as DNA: TGTGCCAGCAGCTTAGCGGGGCAGGATGAAAAACTGTTTTTT. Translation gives CASSLAGQDEKLFF.

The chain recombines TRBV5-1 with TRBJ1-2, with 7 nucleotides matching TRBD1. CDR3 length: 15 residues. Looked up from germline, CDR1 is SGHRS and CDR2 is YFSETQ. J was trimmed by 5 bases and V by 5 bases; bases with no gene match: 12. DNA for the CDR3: TGCGCCAGCAGTCCTAGAGGGGGCGCGGGGTATGGCTACACCTTC. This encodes CASSPRGGAGYGYTF.

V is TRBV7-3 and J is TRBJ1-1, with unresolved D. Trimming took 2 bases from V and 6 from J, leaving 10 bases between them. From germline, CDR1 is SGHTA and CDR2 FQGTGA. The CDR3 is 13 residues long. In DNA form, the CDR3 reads TGTGCCAGCAGCTTAGAGTGGGGAGCTGAAGCTTTCTTT. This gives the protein CASSLEWGAEAFF.

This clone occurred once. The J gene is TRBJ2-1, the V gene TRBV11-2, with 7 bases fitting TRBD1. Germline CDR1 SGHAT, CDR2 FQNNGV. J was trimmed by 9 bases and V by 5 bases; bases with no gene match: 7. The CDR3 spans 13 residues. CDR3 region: CASSPSRTGEQFF. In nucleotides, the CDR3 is TGTGCCAGCAGCCCCAGCAGGACAGGTGAGCAGTTCTTC.

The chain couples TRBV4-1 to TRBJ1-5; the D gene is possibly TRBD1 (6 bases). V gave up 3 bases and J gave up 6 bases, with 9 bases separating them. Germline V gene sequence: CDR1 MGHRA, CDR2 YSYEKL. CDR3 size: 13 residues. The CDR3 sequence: CASSHGGGQPQHF. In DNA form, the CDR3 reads TGCGCCAGCAGCCATGGGGGCGGTCAGCCCCAGCATTTT.

The CDR3 DNA sequence: TGCAGTGCTAGGTTGGGAGGAGGCTACACCTTC. Translated: CSARLGGGYTF. The chain carries TRBV20-1 and TRBJ1-2; D is unresolved. The length of the CDR3 is 11 residues. Germline V gene sequence: CDR1 DFQATT, CDR2 SNEGSKA (reference sequence). V was clipped by 3 bases and J by 8 bases, with 10 bases between them.

The CDR3 here is CATSRDLGQSYEQYF. The CDR3 coding sequence is TGTGCCACCAGCAGGGATCTGGGACAATCCTACGAGCAGTACTTC. The chain couples TRBV15 to TRBJ2-7; a possible D gene is TRBD1 (6 bases). V shed 3 bases and J shed 1 base, with 13 bases lying between them. CDR1 LNHNV and CDR2 YYDKDF come from the germline V gene (reference sequence). The CDR3 extends over 15 amino acids.

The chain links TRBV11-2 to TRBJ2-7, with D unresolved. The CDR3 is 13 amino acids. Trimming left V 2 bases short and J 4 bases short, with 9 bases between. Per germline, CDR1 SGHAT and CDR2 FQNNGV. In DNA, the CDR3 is TGTGCCAGCAGCTTAAAGAGATATTACGAGCAGTACTTC. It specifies CASSLKRYYEQYF.

CDR3 nucleotide sequence: TGTGCCAGCAGCTTGGCAGGGCAAAATGAAAAACTGTTTTTT. Protein: CASSLAGQNEKLFF. The rearrangement links TRBV7-9 to TRBJ1-4; possibly TRBD1 for D (5 bases). The CDR3 consists of 14 residues. V dropped 3 bases and J dropped 5 bases, with 10 bases sitting between them. The germline V gene encodes CDR1 SEHNR and CDR2 FQNEAQ (reference sequence). Drawing the rest from reference TRBV7-9 and TRBJ1-4, the complete variable domain is DTGVSQNPRHKITKRGQNVTFRCDPISEHNRLYWYRQTLGQGPEFLTYFQNEAQLEKSRLLSDRFSAERPKGSFSTLEIQRTEQGDSAMYLCASSLAGQNEKLFFGSGTQLSVL.

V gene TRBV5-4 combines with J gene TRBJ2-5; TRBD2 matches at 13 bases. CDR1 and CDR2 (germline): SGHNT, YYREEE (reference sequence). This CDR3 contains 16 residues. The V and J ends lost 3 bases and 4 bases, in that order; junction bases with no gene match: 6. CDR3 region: CASSSRGTSGIETQYF. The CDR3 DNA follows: TGTGCCAGCAGCTCCAGGGGGACTAGCGGGATAGAGACCCAGTACTTC.

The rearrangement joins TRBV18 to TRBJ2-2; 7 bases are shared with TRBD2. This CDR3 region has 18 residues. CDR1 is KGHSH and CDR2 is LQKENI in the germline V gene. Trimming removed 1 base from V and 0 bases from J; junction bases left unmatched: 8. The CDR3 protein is CASSPRGPTSSNTGELFF. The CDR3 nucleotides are TGTGCCAGCTCACCACGCGGACCGACTAGCTCGAACACCGGGGAGCTGTTTTTT.

This chain's CDR3 is CASSLVENTEAFF. CDR3 coding DNA: TGTGCCAGCAGCTTAGTCGAGAACACTGAAGCTTTCTTT. This sequence joins TRBV11-2 and TRBJ1-1; D unresolved. Germline lookup yields CDR1 SGHAT and CDR2 FQNNGV. The CDR3 consists of 13 residues. Trimming took 1 base from V and 1 from J, leaving 4 bases between them.

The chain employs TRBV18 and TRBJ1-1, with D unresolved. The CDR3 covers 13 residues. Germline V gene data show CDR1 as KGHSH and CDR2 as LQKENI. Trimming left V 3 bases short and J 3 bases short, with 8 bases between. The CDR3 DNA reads TGTGCCAGCTCACCTGACGAGGACACTGAAGCTTTCTTT. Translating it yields CASSPDEDTEAFF.

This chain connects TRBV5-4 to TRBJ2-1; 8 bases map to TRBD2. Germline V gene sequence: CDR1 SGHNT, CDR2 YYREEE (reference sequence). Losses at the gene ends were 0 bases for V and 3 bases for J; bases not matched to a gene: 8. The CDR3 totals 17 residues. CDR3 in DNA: TGTGCCAGCAGCTTGGAAGCGGGGGTCGAAAACTACAATGAGCAGTTCTTC. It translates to CASSLEAGVENYNEQFF.

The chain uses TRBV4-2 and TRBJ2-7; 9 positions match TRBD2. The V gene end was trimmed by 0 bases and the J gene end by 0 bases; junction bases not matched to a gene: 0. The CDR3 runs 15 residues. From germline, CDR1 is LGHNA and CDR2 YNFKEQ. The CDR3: CASSQDSGSSYEQYF. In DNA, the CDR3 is TGTGCCAGCAGCCAAGATAGCGGGAGCTCCTACGAGCAGTACTTC.

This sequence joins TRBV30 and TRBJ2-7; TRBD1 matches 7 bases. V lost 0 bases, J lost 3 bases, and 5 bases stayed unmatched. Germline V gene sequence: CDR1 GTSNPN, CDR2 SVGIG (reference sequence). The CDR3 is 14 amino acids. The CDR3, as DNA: TGTGCCTGGAGTGTACAAGGGGGCCGCTACGAGCAGTACTTC. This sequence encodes CAWSVQGGRYEQYF.

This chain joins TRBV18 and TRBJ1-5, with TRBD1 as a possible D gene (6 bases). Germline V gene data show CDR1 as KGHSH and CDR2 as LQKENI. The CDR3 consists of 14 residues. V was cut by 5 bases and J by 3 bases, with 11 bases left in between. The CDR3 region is CASSTGTINQPQHF. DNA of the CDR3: TGTGCCAGCTCAACCGGGACAATCAATCAGCCCCAGCATTTT.